The TCR beta chain under discussion was sequenced for a study of blood T cell repertoires in COVID-19. Study at large: Sites across the United States, Italy and Spain contributed samples from acute and convalescent COVID-19. PBMCs, B-cell-depleted T cells, or T cells provided the cDNA or gDNA that made up the material.

CDR1 GTSNPN and CDR2 SVGIG come from the germline V gene (reference sequence). The trim removed 2 bases at V and 4 bases at J, leaving 7 bases unmatched. CDR3 length: 14 amino acids. Authors' data handling: Cell counts per sample came from amplifying reference gene primers. The assay was immunoSEQ multiplex PCR, and TCRdb's table has in-frame clones only and misses some. That table gives V, J and clone size, and the DNA gave D and trimming. There are about 380,000 clones in the sample; 75% to 90% occur only once, and approximately 3.7% lies in the top ten. This clone was seen only once. Sequencing was carried out using peripheral blood. The chain uses TRBV30 and TRBJ1-2, with TRBD1 matching 7 bases. This sequence was found in a woman under 30 with acute or convalescent COVID-19. CDR3 sequence (DNA): TGTGCCTGGAGTTTTAGGGGGCGAGGCTATGGCTACACCTTC. It specifies CAWSFRGRGYGYTF.